This TCR beta chain was captured in a study of blood T cell repertoires in COVID-19. Study in general: From the United States, Italy and Spain came samples of acute and convalescent COVID-19. Sample material is recorded as cDNA or gDNA derived from T cells, B-cell-depleted T cells, or PBMCs.

As for this clone: Other DNA sequences in this sample translate to the same CDR3.

As originally analysed: From reference gene primer amplification, estimates of nucleated cell counts were derived. Assay used: immunoSEQ multiplex PCR; TCRdb lists only in-frame clones, some missing. V and J calls and clone size are as listed in that table; D and trimming were resolved from the DNA. This table has 250,000 to 300,000 clones, more than 80% appearing once. The CDR3 runs 15 residues. V lost 2 bases, J lost 4 bases, and 4 bases stayed unmatched. Germline CDR1 SGDLS, CDR2 YYNGEE. The sequencing sample was made of peripheral blood. This TCR came from a woman under 40 with active or convalescent COVID-19. V and J are TRBV9 and TRBJ1-5; 9 positions agree with TRBD1. The CDR3: CASSVGQGLNQPQHF. The CDR3 DNA is TGTGCCAGCAGCGTTGGACAGGGGCTGAATCAGCCCCAGCATTTT. Combining the CDR3 with reference TRBV9 and TRBJ1-5 gives the whole variable domain DSGVTQTPKHLITATGQRVTLRCSPRSGDLSVYWYQQSLDQGLQFLIQYYNGEERAKGNILERFSAQQFPDLHSELNLSSLELGDSALYFCASSVGQGLNQPQHFGDGTRLSIL.